A single T cell receptor beta chain is shown here with its context. The data derive from a study of T cell changes during pregnancy in multiple sclerosis. This CDR3 is built from 15 residues. Germline values: CDR1 MDHEN, CDR2 SYDVKM. Trimming took off 7 bases at V and 2 bases at J, with 17 bases between the two ends. Only in-frame clones appear in the TCRdb table, and some are missing; sequencing was by immunoSEQ multiplex PCR. Of roughly 30,000 clones in the sample, about nine tenths were seen once. The chain has TRBV28 and TRBJ1-1; D is ambiguous. The receptor's source is a female donor with multiple sclerosis, enrolled in a pregnancy study. The source material was CD8+ T cells from peripheral blood mononuclear cells, sampled after pregnancy. CDR3 sequence (DNA): TGTGCCAGCACTCTCGCGCTACTTGGTAACACTGAAGCTTTCTTT. Its translation: CASTLALLGNTEAFF.